The 4 T cell receptor beta chains presented below share a single source sample, sequenced in a study of blood T cell repertoires in COVID-19. Generated by immunoSEQ multiplex PCR, the TCRdb table keeps only in-frame clones and is missing some. The repertoire holds approximately 170,000 clones, with approximately 81% as singletons. Sequencing was performed on peripheral blood. These receptors came from a woman of 80 years or more with active or convalescent COVID-19.

The chain carries TRBV27 and TRBJ2-3; D is uncertain. V gave up 0 bases and J gave up 6 bases, with 7 bases separating them. The V gene's germline CDR1 is MNHEY and CDR2 SMNVEV (reference sequence). This CDR3 region has 13 residues. CDR3 in DNA: TGTGCCAGCAGTTTATCGAACTTTGATACGCAGTATTTT. Amino acid sequence: CASSLSNFDTQYF.

This clone showed up just once. V usage is TRBV9 and J usage is TRBJ1-2; possible D gene TRBD1, 5 bases. The length of the CDR3 is 14 residues. V was cut by 3 bases and J by 6 bases, with 15 bases left in between. Germline V gives CDR1 SGDLS, CDR2 YYNGEE. CDR3 residues: CASSGSRESDGYTF. The DNA for the CDR3 is TGTGCCAGCAGCGGCTCCAGGGAATCGGATGGCTACACCTTC.

This clone was seen more than once but under ten times. CDR3 residues: CASSYRTGGTGELFF. The CDR3 bases are TGTGCCAGCAGCTATAGGACAGGGGGAACCGGGGAGCTGTTTTTT. This chain connects TRBV3-1 (or the pseudogene TRBV3-2) to TRBJ2-2; 10 positions agree with TRBD1. Germline loops: CDR1 LGHDT, CDR2 YNNKEL (reference sequence). The V gene end was trimmed by 5 bases and the J gene end by 5 bases; junction bases not matched to a gene: 5. The CDR3 is 15 residues long.

The rearrangement joins TRBV27 to TRBJ2-3; 10 bases match TRBD2. This CDR3 is 17 amino acids long. Germline V gene data show CDR1 as MNHEY and CDR2 as SMNVEV (reference sequence). V was pared by 2 bases and J by 3 bases, with 8 bases of the junction left unmatched. CDR3 sequence (DNA): TGTGCCAGCAGTTTACCCCCAACTAGCGGGGTGACAGATACGCAGTATTTT. Translation gives CASSLPPTSGVTDTQYF.